A selection of T cell receptor beta chains follows, all from one sample in a study of cytomegalovirus exposure and HLA in healthy donors. The protocol was immunoSEQ multiplex PCR, while the TCRdb copy is restricted to in-frame clones and leaves out a portion. The table has around 190,000 clones, about 88% seen once. Sequencing input: PBMCs. The receptors here all came from a woman younger than 35 in good health and CMV-seronegative. CDR3s include the opening cysteine and the closing phenylalanine or tryptophan. The D gene is left open where the match is weak. A row's size may be missing; if present it is once, few, many or a size class.

TRBJ2-7 | . | TRBV6-1 | TRBD1 | TGTGCCAGCAGTGGGGGCTCGGACAGGGTCTACGAGCAGTACTTC | CASSGGSDRVYEQYF
TRBJ2-7 | . | TRBV5-1 | TRBD1 | TGCGCCAGCAGCTTGGGGGACAGGGGGCTATTCGAGCAGTACTTC | CASSLGDRGLFEQYF
TRBJ2-5 | . | TRBV29-1 | TRBD2 | TGCAGCGTTGGTCTAGCGGGGGGGCCGTGGGGAGAGACCCAGTACTTC | CSVGLAGGPWGETQYF
TRBJ2-3 | . | TRBV7-8 | . | TGTGCCAGCAGCTTAGGGGGGGCTAGCGGTCCTATCACAGATACGCAGTATTTT | CASSLGGASGPITDTQYF
TRBJ2-5 | . | TRBV7-9 | TRBD2 | TGTTCCAGCAGCTTTAGCGGGAGTAGGGAGACCCAGTACTTC | CSSSFSGSRETQYF
TRBJ2-3 | . | TRBV20-1 | TRBD2 | TGCAGTGCGGGACTAGGCGAGCAGTATTTT | CSAGLGEQYF
TRBJ2-1 | . | TRBV10-3 | . | TGTGCCATCAGGAGCGATGTGTCCTACAATGAGCAGTTCTTC | CAIRSDVSYNEQFF
TRBJ2-7 | . | TRBV19 | . | TGTGCCAGTAGTATCCTGACAGGACCCTACGAGCAGTACTTC | CASSILTGPYEQYF
TRBJ1-5 | . | TRBV5-4 | . | TGTGCCAGCAGCTCGAGGCTTAATCAGCCCCAGCATTTT | CASSSRLNQPQHF
TRBJ1-4 | . | TRBV7-8 | . | TGTGCCAGCAGCCCACAGGGAGAAAAACTGTTTTTT | CASSPQGEKLFF
TRBJ1-3 | . | TRBV9 | . | TGTGCCAGCAGCGTAGATGGGGGCAGAAACACCATATATTTT | CASSVDGGRNTIYF
TRBJ2-7 | . | TRBV6-5 | . | TGTGCCAGCAGTTATGGTGCAGGGTCCGAGCAGTACTTC | CASSYGAGSEQYF
TRBJ1-1 | . | TRBV4-3 | . | TGCGCCAGCAGCCAAGAGTCGTGGGGCCAGTATACTGAAGCTTTCTTT | CASSQESWGQYTEAFF
TRBJ2-1 | . | TRBV10-1 | TRBD1 | TGCGCCAGCAGTGCCGGGACAGGACTCTACAATGAGCAGTTCTTC | CASSAGTGLYNEQFF
TRBJ2-1 | . | TRBV5-1 | . | TGCGCCAGCAGCTTTAGGCAGGGCTACAATGAGCAGTTCTTC | CASSFRQGYNEQFF
TRBJ1-5 | few | TRBV28 | . | TGTGCCAGCCGACTCGGGAGCAATCAGCCCCAGCATTTT | CASRLGSNQPQHF
TRBJ1-2 | . | TRBV28 | . | TGTGCCAGCAGTGCGGGGGCAGGGACCGTCTATGGCTACACCTTC | CASSAGAGTVYGYTF
TRBJ1-2 | . | TRBV27 | . | TGTGCCAGCAGTTTATCCAGGGGTAACTATGGCTACACCTTC | CASSLSRGNYGYTF
TRBJ1-2 | . | TRBV5-6 | TRBD1 | TGTGCCAGCAGCTATACAGGGGGGGACTATGGCTACACCTTC | CASSYTGGDYGYTF
TRBJ2-1 | . | TRBV19 | TRBD2 | TGTGCCAGTAGTATAGATGGACTAGCGCCCAATGAGCAGTTCTTC | CASSIDGLAPNEQFF
TRBJ1-4 | . | TRBV2 | . | TGTGCCAGCAGTGAAAATAAGGGGGGGTGGACTAATGAAAAACTGTTTTTT | CASSENKGGWTNEKLFF
TRBJ2-7 | . | TRBV5-8 | . | TGTGCCAGCAGCCCGATACAGGGAACCTACAACGAGCAGTACTTC | CASSPIQGTYNEQYF
TRBJ1-1 | . | TRBV6-1 | . | TGTGCCAGCAGACGGGAGAACACTGAAGCTTTCTTT | CASRRENTEAFF
TRBJ1-6 | . | TRBV2 | TRBD1 | TGTGCCAGCAGTGGGGACAGTAATTCACCCCTCCACTTT | CASSGDSNSPLHF
TRBJ2-7 | . | TRBV6-6 | TRBD2 | TGTGCCAGCAGTTACACTAGCGGGAAGGAAGAGCAGTACTTC | CASSYTSGKEEQYF
TRBJ2-3 | . | TRBV10-3 | TRBD2 | TGTGCCATCAGCGGACTAGCGGGGTTGACAGATACGCAGTATTTT | CAISGLAGLTDTQYF
TRBJ2-3 | . | TRBV7-9 | . | TGTGCCAGCAGCCCGATAGAGCCCCTGGCAGATACGCAGTATTTT | CASSPIEPLADTQYF
TRBJ2-3 | . | TRBV11-2 | . | TGTGCCAGCAGCTCCTACATTGGGACTTTGGATTTT | CASSSYIGTLDF
TRBJ2-7 | . | TRBV7-6 | . | TGTGCCAGCAGCCCCGGAACAGAAAGCGAGCAGTACTTC | CASSPGTESEQYF
TRBJ2-5 | . | TRBV4-1 | TRBD1 | TGCGCCAGCAGCCTTGGGACAGGGGGACAAGAGACCCAGTACTTC | CASSLGTGGQETQYF
TRBJ2-5 | . | TRBV2 | . | TGTGCCAGCAGTGAGACAGTTCGGTCGGGGACCCAGTACTTC | CASSETVRSGTQYF
TRBJ2-7 | . | TRBV5-5 | . | TGTGCCAGCAGCTTGAGTCTGGCAGGCACCACGCAGGGCGAGCAGTACTTC | CASSLSLAGTTQGEQYF
TRBJ2-1 | . | TRBV7-2 | . | TGTGCCAGCAGCCCCTATGGGGGGAGAAACAATGAGCAGTTCTTC | CASSPYGGRNNEQFF
TRBJ2-3 | . | TRBV10-1 | TRBD2 | TGCGCCCGTCGCCCGACTAGCGGGAGGCCGCCCGTAGATACGCAGTATTTT | CARRPTSGRPPVDTQYF
TRBJ2-1 | . | TRBV2 | TRBD2 | TGTGCCAGCAGCATCGGGGGGGATGAGCAGTTCTTC | CASSIGGDEQFF
TRBJ1-5 | . | TRBV6-6 | TRBD1 | TGTGCCAGCAGGGGGACAGGTGGTACGCCCCAGCATTTT | CASRGTGGTPQHF
TRBJ2-3 | . | TRBV7-9 | TRBD2 | TGTGCCAGCAGTCGTAGCGGGAGAGGAACAGATACGCAGTATTTT | CASSRSGRGTDTQYF
TRBJ2-1 | . | TRBV6-1 | . | TGTGCCAGCCTGTCGGAGGCAGTCTCCTACAATGAGCAGTTCTTC | CASLSEAVSYNEQFF
TRBJ2-3 | . | TRBV7-9 | . | TGTGCCAGCAGCTTAGCAGAGACAGATACGCAGTATTTT | CASSLAETDTQYF
TRBJ2-7 | few | TRBV30 | TRBD1 | TGTGCCTCGGGACAGGGGGCCTACGAGCAGTACTTC | CASGQGAYEQYF
TRBJ1-3 | . | TRBV11-3 | . | TGTGCCAGCAGCCTTCTGAGCTCTGGAAACACCATATATTTT | CASSLLSSGNTIYF
TRBJ2-5 | . | TRBV4-2 | . | TGTGCCAGCAGCCAAGATAGAGGAGGGAACCAAGAGACCCAGTACTTC | CASSQDRGGNQETQYF
TRBJ2-1 | . | TRBV9 | TRBD2 | TGTGCCAGCAGTCTAGCGGGGGCGGGGACTGAGCAGTTCTTC | CASSLAGAGTEQFF
TRBJ2-4 | . | TRBV15 | . | TGTGCCACCAGCTCCCGCGTGGCTAGCAAAGGGTTGGACATTCAGTACTTC | CATSSRVASKGLDIQYF
TRBJ1-2 | once | TRBV2 | . | TGTGCCAGCAGTCCGGACAGTAACTATGGCTACACCTTC | CASSPDSNYGYTF
TRBJ2-6 | . | TRBV9 | . | TGTGCTAGCAGCCCCCGGGTAAGTCCTGGGGCCAACGTCCTGACTTTC | CASSPRVSPGANVLTF
TRBJ1-1 | . | TRBV10-3 | . | TGTGCCATCAGGAACTCACAGGGCATGAACACTGAAGCTTTCTTT | CAIRNSQGMNTEAFF
TRBJ2-7 | few | TRBV7-8 | TRBD2 | TGTGCCAGCAGCGCCCGACTAGCGGGATCCTACGAGCAGTACTTC | CASSARLAGSYEQYF
TRBJ2-1 | . | TRBV27 | TRBD1 | TGTGCCAGCAGATCCGGGACAGGGCCACTCAATGAGCAGTTCTTC | CASRSGTGPLNEQFF
TRBJ1-1 | . | TRBV18 | . | TGTGCCAGCTCAACAGGGAGCATCAACACTGAAGCTTTCTTT | CASSTGSINTEAFF
TRBJ1-5 | . | TRBV27 | TRBD1 | TGTGCCAGCAGTTTTCAGGGGGCTTATCAGCCCCAGCATTTT | CASSFQGAYQPQHF
TRBJ1-5 | . | TRBV10-3 | TRBD1 | TGTGCCATCAGCGAGGGGACAGGGGGCTACAATCAGCCCCAGCATTTT | CAISEGTGGYNQPQHF
TRBJ2-1 | . | TRBV7-9 | TRBD2 | TGTGCCAGCAGCCAAGCGGGAAGGGCGGATGAGCAGTTCTTC | CASSQAGRADEQFF
TRBJ2-3 | . | TRBV5-4 | . | TGTGCCAGCAGCCAAACGAGGGGGGGCTCCACAGATACGCAGTATTTT | CASSQTRGGSTDTQYF
TRBJ1-6 | . | TRBV5-1 | . | TGCGCCAGCAGCCCTTTGGGGGACAATAATTCACCCCTCCACTTT | CASSPLGDNNSPLHF